There are a few counts of the clone carrying this T cell receptor beta chain. Its antigen is as yet unknown. This entry is derived from a study of human T cells and chemical hapten exposure. Study information: Patch tests containing 0.01% DPC, applied to the upper back, were read at 6 days. Whole-study results and caveats: Expanded TCRs formed significantly more large CDR3 similarity clusters than controls.

The CDR3 totals 12 residues. V dropped 1 base and J dropped 5 bases, with 4 bases sitting between them. From germline, CDR1 is MNHEY and CDR2 SVGEGT. MiXCR, applied by TCRdb to the RACE reads, yields one record per CDR3 protein. This sample yields a few hundred thousand distinct CDR3 sequences, of which over 5% are seen a single time; around 8.8% belongs to the top ten. The time point denotes: pre-sensitization, week 0. The treatment: therapeutic diphenylcyclopropenone sensitization with weekly scalp DPC. This material consisted of whole blood, taken in connection with sensitization to the hapten diphenylcyclopropenone (DPC). The V and J genes are TRBV6-2 or TRBV6-3 and TRBJ2-3; D not resolved. The clonotype was recovered from a woman under 30 with alopecia areata. Some clones in this sample may be carry-over from other donors' samples. CDR3 in amino acids: CASSYLKDTQYF. The DNA for the CDR3 is TGTGCCAGCAGTTACTTGAAAGATACGCAGTATTTT.